This is a list of T cell receptor beta chains from one sample in a study of T-cell memory formation after mild COVID-19. TCRdb called the 5' RACE reads again in MiXCR, with one record for every CDR3 protein. This table has 470,000 or so distinct CDR3 sequences, about 18% appearing once. The specimen sequenced was PBMCs or a T cell subset sorted from them (not recorded which). The receptor source for this set is an adult woman who had mild COVID-19 (a few samples of this study predate the infection). Cell type and time point are not known. Each CDR3 is given with its conserved first and last residue. D genes are given only for firm matches. Clone size is not always given. Where it is, it says once, few, many or a class for expanded clones.

.	TRBV10-3	TRBD2	TRBJ2-3	TGTGCCATCAGCCCCGGGACTAGCGGAACAGATACGCAGTATTTT	CAISPGTSGTDTQYF
.	TRBV7-6	.	TRBJ1-3	TGTGCCAGCAGCCGCTCTGGAAACACCATATATTTT	CASSRSGNTIYF
few	TRBV7-2	.	TRBJ2-5	TGTGCCAGCAGCCGACACATGGAGACCCAGTACTTC	CASSRHMETQYF
.	TRBV11-1	.	TRBJ2-7	TGTGCCAGCAGCTCCTCTGGATGGTCCTACGAGCAGTACTTC	CASSSSGWSYEQYF
few	TRBV4-3	TRBD1	TRBJ2-7	TGCGCCAGCAGCCTCCAGACAGGGGGCTACTACGAGCAGTACTTC	CASSLQTGGYYEQYF
many	TRBV27	.	TRBJ2-1	TGTGCCAGCAGTTTAAATCGGCCCCGCGAGCAGTTCTTC	CASSLNRPREQFF
.	TRBV30	TRBD1	TRBJ2-1	TGTGCCTGGGGGATTTGGACAGGGTACAATGAGCAGTTCTTC	CAWGIWTGYNEQFF
.	TRBV19	.	TRBJ2-1	TGTGCCAGTAGTATCACGGAGGGTGTAAATGAGCAGTTCTTC	CASSITEGVNEQFF
.	TRBV6-5	TRBD1	TRBJ1-4	TGTGCCAGCAGACGTAACAGGGGGACTAATAATGAAAAACTGTTTTTT	CASRRNRGTNNEKLFF
.	TRBV7-6	TRBD1	TRBJ1-1	TGTGCCAGCAGCTTAGGGGCCGGGACAGGGAAGTTTGGCACTGAAGCTTTCTTT	CASSLGAGTGKFGTEAFF
.	TRBV20-1	.	TRBJ2-4	TGCAGTGCCGACCCGCTTGGTTTTCTAGCCAAAAACATTCAGTACTTC	CSADPLGFLAKNIQYF
.	TRBV20-1	.	TRBJ2-3	TGCAGTGCTAGCCCATCGTTTCCAGATACGCAGTATTTT	CSASPSFPDTQYF
.	TRBV9	TRBD2	TRBJ2-1	TGTGCCAGCAGCGTAAGCGGGGTTGTCTCCTACAATGAGCAGTTCTTC	CASSVSGVVSYNEQFF
.	TRBV5-4	.	TRBJ2-2	TGTGACAGCAGCGCTAGAGTAGCGCCCCGCGTCGGCACCGGGGAGCTGTTTTTT	CDSSARVAPRVGTGELFF
few	TRBV4-2	TRBD2	TRBJ2-1	TGTGCCAGCAGCCAAGGGACTAGCGGGATGTTTACGGACAATGAGCAGTTCTTC	CASSQGTSGMFTDNEQFF
.	TRBV29-1	.	TRBJ1-5	TGCAGCGTTGTTCTGGGGACGGATCAGCCCCAGCATTTT	CSVVLGTDQPQHF
few	TRBV13	TRBD2	TRBJ2-7	TGTGCCAGCAGCCAGGGACTAGCGGTTACCTACGAGCAGTACTTC	CASSQGLAVTYEQYF
few	TRBV7-9	.	TRBJ1-1	TGTGCCACTTCGGCAACAGGGCCGAACACTGAAGCTTTCTTT	CATSATGPNTEAFF
few	TRBV7-3	TRBD2	TRBJ2-1	TGTGCCAGCAGCCCCGTCGGGAGCGGGAGGGGGAATGAGCAGTTCTTC	CASSPVGSGRGNEQFF
few	TRBV20-1	.	TRBJ2-1	TGCGTCTGGGGGCGGATTGAGCAGTTCTTC	CVWGRIEQFF
.	TRBV5-6	TRBD2	TRBJ2-5	TGTGCCAGCAGCTCAGAGAGAGCGGGGTCCGGGGAGACCCAGTACTTC	CASSSERAGSGETQYF
few	TRBV9	.	TRBJ2-2	TGTGCCAGCAGCGGTTCCGGGATGGGCGGGGAGCTGTTTTTT	CASSGSGMGGELFF
.	TRBV10-3	.	TRBJ1-2	TGTGCCATCAGGGGCGCGGGGGCAGTCTATGGCTACACCTTC	CAIRGAGAVYGYTF
many	TRBV5-1	.	TRBJ2-5	TGCGCCAGCAGCTTGGGGACGGGGCAAGAGACCCAGTACTTC	CASSLGTGQETQYF
.	TRBV6-6	TRBD2	TRBJ2-3	TGTGCCAGCAGGCTGGGTGGGGCTAGCGGGGGCCAAAGCACAGATACGCAGTATTTT	CASRLGGASGGQSTDTQYF
few	TRBV6-5	.	TRBJ2-1	TGTGCCAGCAGTACCCGGAAGGGGTACAATGAGCAGTTCTTC	CASSTRKGYNEQFF
.	TRBV5-6	.	TRBJ1-4	TGTGCCAGCAGCTTGGGACGCAATGAAAAACTGTTTTTT	CASSLGRNEKLFF
few	TRBV27	.	TRBJ1-1	TGTGCCAGCAGTTTAATGGGGGCTGGGAACACTGAAGCTTTCTTT	CASSLMGAGNTEAFF
few	TRBV7-3	.	TRBJ2-3	TGTGCCAGCAGCTTTCTGCTAACAGATACGCAGTATTTT	CASSFLLTDTQYF
few	TRBV4-3	.	TRBJ2-1	TGCGCCAGCAGCCAAGATCGAGGGAGCTCCTACAATGAGCAGTTCTTC	CASSQDRGSSYNEQFF
.	TRBV5-8	.	TRBJ1-4	TGTGCCAGCAGCCGCCGGATGACTAATGAAAAACTGTTTTTT	CASSRRMTNEKLFF
few	TRBV7-9	.	TRBJ2-5	TGTGCCAGCAGCCGCGGGAAACGAGAGACCCAGTACTTC	CASSRGKRETQYF
.	TRBV29-1	TRBD2	TRBJ2-1	TGCAGCGTTGAAGATAGAACTAGCGAGAGGAATGAGCAGTTCTTC	CSVEDRTSERNEQFF
many	TRBV5-1	.	TRBJ2-1	TGCGCCAGCAGCCTAAGAACGGGGGGCGGGATCGGTGAGCAGTTCTTC	CASSLRTGGGIGEQFF
.	TRBV7-6	.	TRBJ1-1	TGTGCCAGCAGCTTGGAAACAGGGACGGTTAACACTGAAGCTTTCTTT	CASSLETGTVNTEAFF
.	TRBV7-9	TRBD1	TRBJ2-7	TGTGCCAGCAGCCCCAATGCCGGGACAGGGCCCTACGAGCAGTACTTC	CASSPNAGTGPYEQYF
.	TRBV24-1	TRBD2	TRBJ2-1	TGTGCCACCAGTGATTTATGGGCGGGAGCCAATGAGCAGTTCTTC	CATSDLWAGANEQFF